The present T cell receptor beta chain was sequenced within a study of beta chain features in type 1 diabetes. Study-wide results and caveats: At VDJ recombination sites, type 1 diabetes patients had fewer insertions and more deleted nucleotides.

The investigators reverse transcribed all of the isolated RNA, so they sequenced expressed TCRB transcripts. Libraries were prepared by immunoSEQ multiplex PCR; TCRdb keeps only in-frame clonotypes and omits some of them. The sample includes more than 120,000 clones, about 10% of them seen just once. This clone was found a few times. The antigen remains undetermined. This CDR3 contains 13 residues. V lost 8 bases, J lost 2 bases, and 3 bases stayed unmatched. CDR1 MDHEN and CDR2 SYDVKM come from the germline V gene. Sequencing was carried out using naive CD4+ T cells from blood. The TCR comes from a man between 18 and 29 years old in good health. J is TRBJ2-4 and V is TRBV28; 7 positions agree with TRBD1. CDR3 loop: CASHRGSKNIQYF. In DNA, the CDR3 is TGTGCCAGCCACAGGGGTTCCAAAAACATTCAGTACTTC.